This T cell receptor (beta chain) was identified during a study of neurological immune-mediated disorders. Many counts were recorded for this clonotype. What it recognizes is unknown. MiXCR was run by TCRdb on the 5' RACE reads, yielding one entry per CDR3 protein. Here the sample spans fewer than 85,000 distinct CDR3 sequences, approximately 5% being singletons. Study findings and constraints: For the multiple sclerosis repertoire cluster, an association with any clinical or MRI feature was absent. No expanded-clone CDR3 amino acid sequence recurred across subjects, suggesting private TCR-beta repertoires. Phylogenetically, 18 of 34 multiple sclerosis patients' repertoires fell into one related-CDR3 cluster, a possible signature.

V gave up 7 bases and J gave up 8 bases; unmatched junction bases: 14. CDR3 size: 15 residues. Sequenced: PBMCs. The TCR sequence derives from a woman between 65 and 79 years old with multiple sclerosis. This chain links TRBV12-3 or TRBV12-4 with TRBJ2-1, with TRBD2 matching 7 bases. The CDR3 nucleotides read TGTGCCAGCACCCTTTCTGCGGGAGCTAGTCATGAGCAGTTCTTC. Translated: CASTLSAGASHEQFF.